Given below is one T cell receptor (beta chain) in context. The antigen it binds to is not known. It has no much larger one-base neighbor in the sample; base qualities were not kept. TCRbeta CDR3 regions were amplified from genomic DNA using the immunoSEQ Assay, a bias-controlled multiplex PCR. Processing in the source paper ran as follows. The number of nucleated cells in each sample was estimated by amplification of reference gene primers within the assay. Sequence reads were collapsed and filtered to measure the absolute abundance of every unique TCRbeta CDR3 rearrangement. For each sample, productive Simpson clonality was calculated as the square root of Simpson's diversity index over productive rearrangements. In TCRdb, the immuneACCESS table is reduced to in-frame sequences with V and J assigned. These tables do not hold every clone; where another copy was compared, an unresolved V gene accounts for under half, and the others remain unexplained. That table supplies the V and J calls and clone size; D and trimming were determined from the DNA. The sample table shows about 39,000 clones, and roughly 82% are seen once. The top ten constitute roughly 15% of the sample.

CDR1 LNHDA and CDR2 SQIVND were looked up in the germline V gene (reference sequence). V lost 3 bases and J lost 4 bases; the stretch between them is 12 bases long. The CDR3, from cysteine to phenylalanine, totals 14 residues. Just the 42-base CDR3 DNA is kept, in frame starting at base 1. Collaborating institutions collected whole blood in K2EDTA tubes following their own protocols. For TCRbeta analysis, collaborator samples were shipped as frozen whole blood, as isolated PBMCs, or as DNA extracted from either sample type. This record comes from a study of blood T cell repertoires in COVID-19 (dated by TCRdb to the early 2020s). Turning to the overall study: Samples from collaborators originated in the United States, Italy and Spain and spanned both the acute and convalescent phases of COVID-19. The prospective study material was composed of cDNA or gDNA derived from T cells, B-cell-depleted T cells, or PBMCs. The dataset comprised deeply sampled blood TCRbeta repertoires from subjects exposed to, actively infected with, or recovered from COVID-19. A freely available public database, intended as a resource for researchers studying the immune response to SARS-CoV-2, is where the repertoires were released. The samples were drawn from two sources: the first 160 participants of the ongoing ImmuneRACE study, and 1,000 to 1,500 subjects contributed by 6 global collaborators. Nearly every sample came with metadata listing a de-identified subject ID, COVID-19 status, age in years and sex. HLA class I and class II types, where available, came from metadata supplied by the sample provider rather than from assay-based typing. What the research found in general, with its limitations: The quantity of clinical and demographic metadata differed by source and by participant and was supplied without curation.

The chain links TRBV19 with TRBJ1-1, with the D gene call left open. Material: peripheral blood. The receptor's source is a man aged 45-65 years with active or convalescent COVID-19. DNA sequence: TGTGCCAGTAGTATTACCGGGGTGGGCACTGAAGCTTTCTTT. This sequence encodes CASSITGVGTEAFF.